Detailed here is one TCR beta chain. This clone's antigen is unknown. No much larger clonotype is one base removed from it; base qualities were not supplied. This sample stems from a study of T cell responses to AZD1222 COVID-19 vaccine (dated by TCRdb to about 2021). For context, the study as a whole: AZD1222 recipients whose second dose came at about 4 weeks and those whose second dose came at about 12 weeks were combined into one group, since spike-specific TCR depth and breadth did not differ between the two schedules. TCR sequencing covered some 240 trial participants: roughly 200 given two doses of AZD1222 and about 26 given two doses of MenACWY control vaccine. Trial participants were enrolled into age subgroups of 18-55, 56-69 and 70-plus years, which contained approximately 150, 30 and 60 TCR-sequenced participants, respectively. Paper-wide results and their limitations: Reportedly, close to half of the unique spike-specific TCRs recognized epitopes lying outside the regions that are mutated in the B.1.351 and B.1.1.7 variants. After two AZD1222 doses, both the breadth and the depth of spike-specific TCRs were significantly higher than at day 0 and than in MenACWY recipients. Conclusions about previously exposed vaccinees were limited because only 5 or 6 AZD1222 recipients were SARS-CoV-2 seropositive at baseline. The 56-69-year group was small, and its depth increase did not reach significance, likely because of low power. Most participants were white British and females outnumbered males, and the authors suggested that clonal diversity may have been underestimated. No day 14 peak-response samples were available, so repertoires were characterized only after the peak T cell response. The vaccine-associated CD4 TCRs covered the entire spike protein, and the dominant responses fell in regions 160-218 and 743-854.

The germline V gene specifies SGHRS as CDR1 and YFSETQ as CDR2. Between the V and J ends, shortened by 0 bases and 5 bases respectively, the junction contains 11 bases. From its cysteine to its phenylalanine, the CDR3 spans 15 amino acids. Only the CDR3 portion is preserved as DNA: 45 bases, with reading frame beginning at the first base. The CDR3 regions of human TCRbeta chains were subjected to immunosequencing. In the authors' own workflow: TCRs in the repertoires were compared against a reference library of SARS-CoV-2-specific TCRs that had been generated with the MIRA antigen-specificity platform. Breadth was defined as the fraction of unique TCRs that were SARS-CoV-2-associated. Depth was defined as the fraction of total T cells that were SARS-CoV-2-associated. Using the MIRA data, each spike-specific TCR was mapped to the spike region that the TCR reacts to and placed in a CD4 or CD8 class. Log10-transformed breadth and depth values were compared by one-way ANOVA with Sidak's multiple comparisons tests. The immuneACCESS repertoire file appears here via TCRdb, limited to in-frame rearrangements. These files lack a portion of the clones; in checked studies, under half of the deficit traces to unresolved V genes, and the cause of the others is not known. V and J calls and clone size are copied from that table; D and trimming were computed from the DNA. This sample comprises about 140,000 clones, around 91% of them detected only once. The top ten clonotypes cover approximately 4.8% of the sample.

The sample's time point label, in plain terms: baseline before first vaccination. Vaccinee samples were obtained from the UK trials COV001 and COV002, which included a single-blind randomized controlled phase 2/3 trial of AZD1222 (ChAdOx1 nCoV-19) in healthy adults. For TCRbeta chain sequencing, PBMC samples were collected from trial participants at day 0 and at day 28 after the second dose. Sequencing was performed on peripheral blood, taken on day 0 of AZD1222 vaccination. The receptor was derived from an adult in good health. The sequence links TRBV5-1 to TRBJ1-4; the D gene identity is not certain. Here the CDR3 is given as CASSLGSPGNEKLFF. DNA sequence: TGCGCCAGCAGCTTGGGGTCCCCAGGAAATGAAAAACTGTTTTTT.